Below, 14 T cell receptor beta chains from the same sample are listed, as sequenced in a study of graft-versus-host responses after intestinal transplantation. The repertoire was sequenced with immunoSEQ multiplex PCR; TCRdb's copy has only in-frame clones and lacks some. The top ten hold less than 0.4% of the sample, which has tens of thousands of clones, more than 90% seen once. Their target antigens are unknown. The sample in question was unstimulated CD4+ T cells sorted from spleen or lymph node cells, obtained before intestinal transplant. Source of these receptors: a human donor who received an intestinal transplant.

The CDR3 bases are TGTGCCAGCAGTTTAGGGCAAGTGGGGAGGGCCTTTCAAGAGACCCAGTACTTC. This encodes CASSLGQVGRAFQETQYF. This chain connects TRBV28 to TRBJ2-5; TRBD2 agrees at 7 bases. The CDR3 totals 18 residues. Looked up from germline, CDR1 is MDHEN and CDR2 is SYDVKM. V was clipped by 2 bases and J by 2 bases; unmatched bases: 14.

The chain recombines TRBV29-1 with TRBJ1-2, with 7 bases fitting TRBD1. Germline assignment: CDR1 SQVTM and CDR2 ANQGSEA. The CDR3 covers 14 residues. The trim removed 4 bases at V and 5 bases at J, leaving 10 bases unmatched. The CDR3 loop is CSVVDWTGVYGYTF. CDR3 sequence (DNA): TGCAGCGTTGTTGATTGGACAGGCGTTTATGGCTACACCTTC. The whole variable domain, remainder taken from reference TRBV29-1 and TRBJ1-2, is SAVISQKPSRDICQRGTSLTIQCQVDSQVTMMFWYRQQPGQSLTLIATANQGSEATYESGFVIDKFPISRPNLTFSTLTVSNMSPEDSSIYLCSVVDWTGVYGYTFGSGTRLTVV.

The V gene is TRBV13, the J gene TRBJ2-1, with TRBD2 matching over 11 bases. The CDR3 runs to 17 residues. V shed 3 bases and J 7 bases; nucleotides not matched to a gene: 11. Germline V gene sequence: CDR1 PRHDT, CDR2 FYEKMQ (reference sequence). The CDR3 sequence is CASSLKRVAGGKNEQFF. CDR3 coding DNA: TGTGCCAGCAGCTTGAAAAGGGTAGCGGGAGGGAAAAATGAGCAGTTCTTC.

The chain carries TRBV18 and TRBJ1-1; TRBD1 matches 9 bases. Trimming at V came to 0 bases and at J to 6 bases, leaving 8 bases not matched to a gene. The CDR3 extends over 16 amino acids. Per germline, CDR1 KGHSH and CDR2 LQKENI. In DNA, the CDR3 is TGTGCCAGCTCACCACCGGGACAGGGTCTTTTTGCTGAAGCTTTCTTT. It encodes CASSPPGQGLFAEAFF.

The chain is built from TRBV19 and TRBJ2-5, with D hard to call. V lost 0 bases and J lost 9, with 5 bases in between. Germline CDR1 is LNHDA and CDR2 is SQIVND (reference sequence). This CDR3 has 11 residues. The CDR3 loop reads CASSIDSAQYF. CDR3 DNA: TGTGCCAGTAGTATAGATTCCGCCCAGTACTTC.

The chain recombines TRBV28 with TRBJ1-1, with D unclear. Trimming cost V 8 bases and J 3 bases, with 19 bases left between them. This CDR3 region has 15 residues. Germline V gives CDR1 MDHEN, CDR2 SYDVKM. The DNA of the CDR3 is TGTGCCAGCGGAGGAAGGACTCGCTTTTACACTGAAGCTTTCTTT. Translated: CASGGRTRFYTEAFF.

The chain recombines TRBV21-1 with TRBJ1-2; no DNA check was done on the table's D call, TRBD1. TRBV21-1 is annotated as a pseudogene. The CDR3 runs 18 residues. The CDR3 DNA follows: TGTGCCAGCAGCAAAGTCACGGCAGGGGGTCATAGGGGCTATGGCTACACCTTC. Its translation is CASSKVTAGGHRGYGYTF.

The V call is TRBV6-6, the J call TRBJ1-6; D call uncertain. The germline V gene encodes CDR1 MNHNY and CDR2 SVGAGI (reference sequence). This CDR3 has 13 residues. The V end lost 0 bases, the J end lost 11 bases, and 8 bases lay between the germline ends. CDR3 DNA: TGTGCCAGCAGTTACTCTGACACCCCACCCCTCCACTTT. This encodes CASSYSDTPPLHF.

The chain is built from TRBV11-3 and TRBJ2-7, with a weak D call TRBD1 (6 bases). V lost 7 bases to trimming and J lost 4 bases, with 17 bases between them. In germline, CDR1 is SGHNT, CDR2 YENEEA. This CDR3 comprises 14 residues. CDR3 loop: CASTYLDRFYEQYF. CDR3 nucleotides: TGTGCCAGCACCTATCTGGACAGATTTTACGAGCAGTACTTC.

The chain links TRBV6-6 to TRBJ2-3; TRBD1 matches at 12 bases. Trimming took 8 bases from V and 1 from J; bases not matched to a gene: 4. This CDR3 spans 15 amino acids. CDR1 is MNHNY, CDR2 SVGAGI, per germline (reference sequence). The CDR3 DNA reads TGTGCCAGCCGGGACAGGGGGCGTCGCACAGATACGCAGTATTTT. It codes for CASRDRGRRTDTQYF.

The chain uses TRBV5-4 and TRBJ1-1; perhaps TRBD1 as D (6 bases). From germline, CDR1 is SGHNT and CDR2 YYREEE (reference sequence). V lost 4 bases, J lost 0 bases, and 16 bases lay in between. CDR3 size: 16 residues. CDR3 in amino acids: CASSVGGGDMNTEAFF. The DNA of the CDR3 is TGTGCCAGCAGCGTGGGGGGTGGGGACATGAACACTGAAGCTTTCTTT.

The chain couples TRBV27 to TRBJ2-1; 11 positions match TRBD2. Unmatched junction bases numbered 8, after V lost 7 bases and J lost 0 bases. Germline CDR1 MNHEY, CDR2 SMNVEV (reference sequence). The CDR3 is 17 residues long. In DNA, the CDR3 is TGTGCCAGCACACACCTAGCGGGAGGTACCTCCTACAATGAGCAGTTCTTC. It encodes CASTHLAGGTSYNEQFF.

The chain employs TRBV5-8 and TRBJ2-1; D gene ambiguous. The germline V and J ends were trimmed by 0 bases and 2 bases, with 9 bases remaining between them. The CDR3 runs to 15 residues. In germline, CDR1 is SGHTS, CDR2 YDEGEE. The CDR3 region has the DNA TGTGCCAGCAGCTTGGGACCAGTTACCTACAATGAGCAGTTCTTC. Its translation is CASSLGPVTYNEQFF. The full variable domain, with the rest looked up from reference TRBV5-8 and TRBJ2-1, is EAGVTQSPTHLIKTRGQQATLRCSPISGHTSVYWYQQALGLGLQFLLWYDEGEERNRGNFPPRFSGRQFPNYSSELNVNALELEDSALYLCASSLGPVTYNEQFFGPGTRLTVL.

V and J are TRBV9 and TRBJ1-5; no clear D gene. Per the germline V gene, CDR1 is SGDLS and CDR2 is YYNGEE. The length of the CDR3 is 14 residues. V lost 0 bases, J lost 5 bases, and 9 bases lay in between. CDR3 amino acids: CASSVAGLHQPQHF. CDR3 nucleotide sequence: TGTGCCAGCAGCGTAGCGGGGTTACATCAGCCCCAGCATTTT.